This T cell receptor (beta chain) was documented in a study of metastatic and nonmetastatic thyroid tumors. Before thyroid surgery, none of the patients had received any treatment. This clone has at least ten counts. Trimming removed 5 bases at V and 7 bases at J, with 15 bases between. The CDR3 runs 14 residues. CDR1 is LNHDA and CDR2 is SQIVND in the germline V gene (reference sequence). MiXCR re-clonotyped the PCR reads for TCRdb. The profile covers some 38,000 clones, with around an eighth appearing a single time and over 7.5% taken by the ten largest. The V call is TRBV19, the J call TRBJ2-4; maybe TRBD1 (5 bases). This TCR came from a female donor with papillary thyroid cancer or a benign thyroid nodule (not recorded which). Some clones in this sample may be carry-over from other donors' samples. Sequencing was performed on blood. The CDR3 loop reads CASSFGQGGNIQYF. The CDR3 DNA sequence: TGTGCCAGTAGTTTCGGGCAGGGTGGGAACATTCAGTACTTC. Full variable domain (rest looked up from reference TRBV19 and TRBJ2-4): DGGITQSPKYLFRKEGQNVTLSCEQNLNHDAMYWYRQDPGQGLRLIYYSQIVNDFQKGDIAEGYSVSREKKESFPLTVTSAQKNPTAFYLCASSFGQGGNIQYFGAGTRLSVL.